These T cell receptor beta chains were read from a single sample in a study of identifying expanded T cells in peripheral blood. The method was immunoSEQ multiplex PCR; TCRdb's version includes in-frame clones alone and lacks a portion of them. The data show more than 65,000 clones, 75% to 90% seen once. The source material was blood. These receptors were obtained from a person aged 18 to 75 in good health. Both conserved end residues are part of each CDR3. D genes are given only for firm matches. The listing skips clone size in some rows; elsewhere it reads once, few, many or a size class.

V,J,size,D,DNA,CDR3
TRBV6-5,TRBJ2-7,NA,NA,TGTGCCAGCAGTTATAGGGGTCCTGGGGAGCAGTACTTC,CASSYRGPGEQYF
TRBV7-2,TRBJ2-5,NA,TRBD1,TGTGCCAGCAGCTTAGTAAGGAGGACAGGGTTAGAGACCCAGTACTTC,CASSLVRRTGLETQYF
TRBV13,TRBJ2-7,once,NA,TGTGCCAGCAGCCCCGACTCACACTACGAGCAGTACTTC,CASSPDSHYEQYF
TRBV6-1,TRBJ1-4,once,NA,TGTGCCAGCAGTGCCCAGGGACGATACACTAATGAAAAACTGTTTTTT,CASSAQGRYTNEKLFF
TRBV11-1,TRBJ2-1,NA,TRBD2,TGTGCCAGCAGCTTAGGGTCTAGCGGGAGCTCCTACAATGAGCAGTTCTTC,CASSLGSSGSSYNEQFF
TRBV27,TRBJ2-3,NA,NA,TGTGCCAGCAGTTATTCGATCAGCCGCACAGATACGCAGTATTTT,CASSYSISRTDTQYF
TRBV9,TRBJ1-1,few,NA,TGTGCCAGCAGCGCGCATGAGGGTGGTGAAGCTTTCTTT,CASSAHEGGEAFF
TRBV2,TRBJ2-1,NA,TRBD2,TGTGCCAGCAGTACCCCCCCTAGCGGGAGGGCCAGGGATGAGCAGTTCTTC,CASSTPPSGRARDEQFF
TRBV6-1,TRBJ2-1,NA,NA,TGTGCCAGCAGGAGGGTCCAGCAAACGGGGAATGAGCAGTTCTTC,CASRRVQQTGNEQFF
TRBV28,TRBJ1-5,NA,NA,TGTGCCAGCAGACTCGGGTACAATCAGCCCCAGCATTTT,CASRLGYNQPQHF
TRBV10-3,TRBJ2-5,NA,NA,TGTGCCATCAGTGGGGGGCGGGACGGAGAGACCCAGTACTTC,CAISGGRDGETQYF
TRBV7-2,TRBJ1-5,NA,TRBD1,TGTGCCAGCACATTGGGACAGGGGAGTCAGCCCCAGCATTTT,CASTLGQGSQPQHF
TRBV5-4,TRBJ2-1,NA,NA,TGTGCCAGCAGCTTGGTGGACGAGTACAATGAGCAGTTCTTC,CASSLVDEYNEQFF
TRBV4-3,TRBJ1-2,NA,TRBD1,TGCGCCAGCAGCCCCTTTTTACAGGGGAACTATGGCTACACCTTC,CASSPFLQGNYGYTF
TRBV19,TRBJ2-7,once,TRBD2,TGTGCCAGTAGTATCAAAGCGGGAGGGCTCGAGCAGTACTTC,CASSIKAGGLEQYF
TRBV5-1,TRBJ2-7,NA,TRBD2,TGCGCCAGCAGCTCTTCAACTAGCGGGGGGGAGCAGTACTTC,CASSSSTSGGEQYF
TRBV5-6,TRBJ2-7,NA,NA,TGTGCCAGCAGCTTGGGGGATTCTAGAGCCGCCTACGAGCAGTACTTC,CASSLGDSRAAYEQYF
TRBV19,TRBJ2-7,NA,TRBD1,TGTGCCAGTACAGACCCGGGACAGGGCTCTTACGAGCAGTACTTC,CASTDPGQGSYEQYF
TRBV7-2,TRBJ2-5,NA,TRBD2,TGTGCCAGCAGCTCCCAACCTTCCCTACTAGCGGTCCAAGAGACCCAGTACTTC,CASSSQPSLLAVQETQYF
TRBV21-1,TRBJ2-3,once,NA,TGTGCCAGCAGCAAGGAGGGCGCCCTAGGGACAGATACGCAGTATTTT,CASSKEGALGTDTQYF
TRBV5-3,TRBJ1-1,NA,TRBD1,TGTGCCAGAAGCAGGACAGGGGCGCGAACTGAAGCTTTCTTT,CARSRTGARTEAFF
TRBV5-1,TRBJ1-1,once,TRBD1,TGCGCCAGCAGCGTACAGGGGCTGGGGACTGAAGCTTTCTTT,CASSVQGLGTEAFF
TRBV30,TRBJ1-5,NA,NA,TGTGCCTGGACAGGGGCGACGGATCAGCCCCAGCATTTT,CAWTGATDQPQHF
TRBV6-6,TRBJ1-3,NA,TRBD1,TGTGCCAGCAGTCCACAGGGGACGGGCTCTGGAAACACCATATATTTT,CASSPQGTGSGNTIYF
TRBV7-8,TRBJ2-7,NA,NA,TGTGCCAGCAGCTTAGGAAGTATATTGGGCTACGAGCAGTACTTC,CASSLGSILGYEQYF
TRBV28,TRBJ1-2,NA,TRBD1,TGTGCCAGCAGTTCGGACAGGGTGACCTATGGCTACACCTTC,CASSSDRVTYGYTF